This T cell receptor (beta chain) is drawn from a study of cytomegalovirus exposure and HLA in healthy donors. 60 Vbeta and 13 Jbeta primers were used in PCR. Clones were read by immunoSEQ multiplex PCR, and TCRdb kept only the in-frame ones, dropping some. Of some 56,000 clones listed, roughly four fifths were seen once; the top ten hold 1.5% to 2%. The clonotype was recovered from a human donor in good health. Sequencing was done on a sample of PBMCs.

Here the CDR3 DNA reads TGTGCCACCAGCCGGGACAGGGGTGGCTACACCTTC. It translates to CATSRDRGGYTF. This chain links TRBV15 with TRBJ1-2; the match to TRBD1 covers 10 bases. Germline CDR1 and CDR2: LNHNV and YYDKDF (reference sequence). The V segment lost 5 bases and the J segment 7 bases; nucleotides outside the gene matches: 1. The CDR3 covers 12 residues.